Each of the 32 T cell receptor beta chains below was sequenced from the same sample in a study of cytomegalovirus exposure and HLA in healthy donors. The PCR used 60 Vbeta and 13 Jbeta primers. Some clones are missing from TCRdb's copy, which holds only in-frame ones; the method was immunoSEQ multiplex PCR. The data hold 70,000 to 95,000 clones, with around 82% observed a single time. Material for sequencing was PBMCs. These TCRs come from a man aged 50 to 60 in good health and CMV-seronegative.

This rearrangement joins TRBV9 to TRBJ1-2; weak D call: TRBD1 (5 bases). Germline CDR1 reads SGDLS; CDR2 reads YYNGEE. CDR3 length equals 16 residues. Trimming left V 4 bases short and J 4 bases short, with 20 bases between. In DNA form, the CDR3 reads TGTGCCAGCAGCTCGTCCCCCCGGGACTCGGGCTATGGCTACACCTTC. Its protein product is CASSSSPRDSGYGYTF.

The V and J genes are TRBV6-1 and TRBJ1-2; 9 positions agree with TRBD1. Germline V gene data show CDR1 as MNHNS and CDR2 as SASEGT. V gave up 6 bases and J gave up 5 bases; unmatched junction bases: 4. The CDR3 is 13 residues long. CDR3 in amino acids: CASRTGGGYGYTF. The DNA for the CDR3 is TGTGCCAGCAGGACAGGGGGAGGGTATGGCTACACCTTC.

The chain joins TRBV9 to TRBJ1-1; D possibly corresponds to TRBD1 (5 bases). The CDR3 is made up of 15 amino acids. The V and J ends lost 0 bases and 4 bases respectively, with 13 bases between them. Germline CDR1 and CDR2: SGDLS and YYNGEE. The CDR3 is CASSVGAGRRTEAFF. CDR3 nucleotides: TGTGCCAGCAGCGTAGGTGCAGGGAGGCGCACTGAAGCTTTCTTT.

This rearrangement joins TRBV5-1 to TRBJ2-2; 9 positions match TRBD1. The CDR3 spans 14 residues. Germline CDR1 and CDR2: SGHRS and YFSETQ. The ends lost 9 bases at V and 3 bases at J; junction bases unmatched: 6. The CDR3 bases are TGCGCCACCAGGGGGGACAGGGACACCGGGGAGCTGTTTTTT. It yields the protein CATRGDRDTGELFF.

This clone was recorded once. The chain links TRBV7-2 to TRBJ2-3; D possibly corresponds to TRBD2 (6 bases). In germline, CDR1 is SGHTA, CDR2 FQGNSA. Trimming shortened V by 4 bases and J by 7 bases, and 30 bases separated the two germline ends. The CDR3 runs 19 residues. The CDR3 DNA is TGTGCCAGCAGCTCCCCAGGGACGACCGGGGCGGGGCTTGCCTATACGCAGTATTTT. Translated: CASSSPGTTGAGLAYTQYF.

This clone was seen more than once but under ten times. The CDR3 nucleotides are TGCGCCAGCAGCCAAGATTCTCAGACAGGAGGAGAAAAACTGTTTTTT. Encoded protein: CASSQDSQTGGEKLFF. V gene TRBV4-1 combines with J gene TRBJ1-4; possible D gene TRBD1, 6 bases. This CDR3 contains 16 residues. The V gene lost 0 bases and the J gene lost 8 bases, with 16 bases spanning the gap. Germline CDR1 is MGHRA and CDR2 is YSYEKL.

There are a few counts of this clone. J is TRBJ2-3 and V is TRBV7-9; D possibly corresponds to TRBD2 (5 bases). Germline values: CDR1 SEHNR, CDR2 FQNEAQ (reference sequence). The CDR3 length is 13 residues. V was clipped by 6 bases and J by 6 bases, with 13 bases between them. The CDR3 loop is CASSSWRSDTQYF. The CDR3 DNA is TGTGCCAGCAGTTCCTGGAGGTCCGATACGCAGTATTTT.

This chain links TRBV29-1 with TRBJ2-1; 7 nucleotides align to TRBD1. Trimming cost V 3 bases and J 6 bases; bases outside gene matches: 14. This CDR3 contains 16 residues. Germline loops: CDR1 SQVTM, CDR2 ANQGSEA. The CDR3 protein is CSVEDAAPGQINEQFF. The CDR3 coding sequence is TGCAGCGTTGAGGATGCGGCACCGGGACAGATCAATGAGCAGTTCTTC.

The chain couples TRBV9 to TRBJ2-1; the match to TRBD2 covers 11 bases. There are 15 residues in the CDR3. The V gene end was trimmed by 0 bases and the J gene end by 9 bases; junction bases not matched to a gene: 5. The germline V gene encodes CDR1 SGDLS and CDR2 YYNGEE. The chain's CDR3 is CASSVDSGGAGEQFF. CDR3 bases: TGTGCCAGCAGCGTAGATAGCGGGGGGGCCGGTGAGCAGTTCTTC.

This chain uses TRBV7-2 with TRBJ2-3; 9 bases are shared with TRBD2. Germline-derived CDR1 and CDR2 are SGHTA and FQGNSA. The CDR3 sequence is 13 residues long. Losses at the gene ends were 6 bases for V and 7 bases for J; bases not matched to a gene: 5. This CDR3 is CASSSSGAHTQYF. CDR3 DNA sequence: TGTGCCAGCAGTTCTAGCGGGGCTCATACGCAGTATTTT. Complete variable domain (other parts from reference TRBV7-2 and TRBJ2-3): GAGVSQSPSNKVTEKGKDVELRCDPISGHTALYWYRQSLGQGLEFLIYFQGNSAPDKSGLPSDRFSAERTGGSVSTLTIQRTQQEDSAVYLCASSSSGAHTQYFGPGTRLTVL.

The rearrangement uses TRBV15 and TRBJ1-1; the D is unclear. With 1 base removed from V and 7 bases from J, the gap between germline ends came to 16 bases. This CDR3 comprises 15 residues. Germline V gene sequence: CDR1 LNHNV, CDR2 YYDKDF (reference sequence). DNA of the CDR3: TGTGCCACCAGCAGAGTGGGAGTCGGTACCGTTGAAGCTTTCTTT. Its protein is CATSRVGVGTVEAFF.

This chain connects TRBV18 to TRBJ1-5, with 7 bases fitting TRBD1. Trimming removed 6 bases from V and 3 bases from J; junction bases left unmatched: 5. The CDR3 is 14 residues long. Germline-derived CDR1 and CDR2 are KGHSH and LQKENI. The CDR3 here is CASSQGQTNQPQHF. The CDR3 DNA reads as TGTGCCAGCTCCCAGGGACAGACCAATCAGCCCCAGCATTTT.

The V and J genes are TRBV5-1 and TRBJ1-1; D gene unclear. V was trimmed by 3 bases and J by 0 bases, leaving 6 bases between them. CDR3 length: 13 amino acids. Looked up from germline, CDR1 is SGHRS and CDR2 is YFSETQ. The CDR3 spells CASSSQVNTEAFF. CDR3 bases: TGCGCCAGCAGCTCACAAGTGAACACTGAAGCTTTCTTT.

The chain recombines TRBV18 with TRBJ1-3; D gene uncertain. Trimming removed 5 bases from V and 0 bases from J, with 5 bases in between. CDR3 length: 13 amino acids. Germline assignment: CDR1 KGHSH and CDR2 LQKENI. CDR3 bases: TGTGCCAGCTCAGCAGACTCTGGAAACACCATATATTTT. This gives the protein CASSADSGNTIYF.

This clone turned up a few times. V is TRBV6-6 and J is TRBJ2-7; the D gene is possibly TRBD1 (6 bases). CDR1 MNHNY and CDR2 SVGAGI come from the germline V gene (reference sequence). CDR3 length: 14 residues. The V end was cut by 5 bases, the J end by 3 bases, with 14 bases between. CDR3 sequence reads: CASSTRTEGYEQYF. The CDR3 bases are TGTGCCAGCAGTACACGGACAGAGGGCTACGAGCAGTACTTC.

The J gene is TRBJ1-1, the V gene TRBV6-5; perhaps TRBD1 as D (6 bases). Germline loops: CDR1 MNHEY, CDR2 SVGAGI. V was trimmed by 6 bases and J by 4 bases, leaving 18 bases between them. The CDR3 runs 15 residues. The CDR3 spells CASRGARGYGTEAFF. Written as DNA, the CDR3 is TGTGCCAGCAGGGGGGCCCGAGGGTATGGCACTGAAGCTTTCTTT.

This sequence joins TRBV4-1 and TRBJ2-1; 7 bases agree with TRBD2. Germline CDR1 and CDR2: MGHRA and YSYEKL. There are 15 residues in the CDR3. J lost 7 bases, V lost 0 bases, and 6 bases had no gene match. CDR3 DNA sequence: TGCGCCAGCAGCCAAGAGGGGGGGTTAGGGAATGAGCAGTTCTTC. It codes for CASSQEGGLGNEQFF.

A few counts support this clone. V and J are TRBV6-5 and TRBJ1-1; maybe TRBD1 (6 bases). V dropped 2 bases and J dropped 4 bases, with 8 bases sitting between them. The germline V gene has CDR1 MNHEY and CDR2 SVGAGI. The CDR3 loop spans 13 amino acids. In nucleotides, the CDR3 is TGTGCCAGCAGTTACGCAGGGGCCACTGAAGCTTTCTTT. This translates into CASSYAGATEAFF.

This clone was observed once. J is TRBJ1-5 and V is TRBV28; 8 nucleotides match TRBD1. This CDR3 is 15 amino acids long. CDR1 and CDR2 from the germline V gene are MDHEN and SYDVKM. V lost 6 bases to trimming and J lost 4 bases; unmatched junction nucleotides: 8. The CDR3: CASSSRGLGNQPQHF. As DNA, the CDR3 is TGTGCCAGCAGCTCCAGGGGGCTGGGGAATCAGCCCCAGCATTTT. Using reference TRBV28 and TRBJ1-5 for the parts outside the CDR3, the full variable domain is DVKVTQSSRYLVKRTGEKVFLECVQDMDHENMFWYRQDPGLGLRLIYFSYDVKMKEKGDIPEGYSVSREKKERFSLILESASTNQTSMYLCASSSRGLGNQPQHFGDGTRLSIL.

The chain carries TRBV7-9 and TRBJ2-5; 7 nucleotides line up with TRBD1. TRBJ2-7 matches the DNA end more closely, so the J call is doubtful. The CDR3 covers 14 residues. In germline, CDR1 is SEHNR, CDR2 FQNEAQ (reference sequence). The chain's CDR3 is CASSDRDRPYEQYF. Written as DNA, the CDR3 is TGTGCCAGCAGCGACCGGGACAGACCCTACGAGCAGTACTTC.

The chain employs TRBV12-2 and TRBJ1-2; the table calls TRBD1, which could not be checked here. TRBV12-2 is a pseudogene locus. The CDR3 consists of 17 residues. For the CDR3, the DNA is TGTGCAAGTCGCTTCGCAGTACCGGGACAGGCAAACTATGGCTACACCTTC. It is translated as CASRFAVPGQANYGYTF.

The rearrangement joins TRBV6-5 to TRBJ1-2, with TRBD1 matching over 8 bases. The CDR3 has 13 residues. Per the germline V gene, CDR1 is MNHEY and CDR2 is SVGAGI. Trimming removed 5 bases from V and 6 bases from J; junction bases left unmatched: 5. The CDR3 DNA reads as TGTGCCAGCAGTCAGGGGGCGAGGGATGGCTACACCTTC. It is translated as CASSQGARDGYTF.

The V and J genes are TRBV7-2 and TRBJ2-3, with D maybe TRBD2 (5 bases). CDR3 size: 14 residues. Trimming stripped 5 bases from V and 0 bases from J, with 9 bases between. CDR1 is SGHTA, CDR2 FQGNSA, per germline. The CDR3 sequence is CASSTRGSTDTQYF. The CDR3 DNA sequence: TGTGCCAGCAGCACCCGGGGTAGCACAGATACGCAGTATTTT.

The chain recombines TRBV14 with TRBJ2-1; 15 bases align to TRBD2. The CDR3 totals 17 residues. Germline-derived CDR1 and CDR2 are SGHDN and FVKESK. With 6 bases clipped from V and 6 bases from J, the junction kept 9 bases outside the gene matches. CDR3 sequence: CASRRTSGGARTNEQFF. CDR3 nucleotide sequence: TGTGCCAGCAGACGGACTAGCGGGGGGGCAAGGACCAATGAGCAGTTCTTC.

The chain uses TRBV28 and TRBJ1-3; the match to TRBD1 covers 10 bases. From germline, CDR1 is MDHEN and CDR2 SYDVKM. The CDR3 totals 15 residues. Losses at the gene ends were 3 bases for V and 4 bases for J; bases not matched to a gene: 3. CDR3 bases: TGTGCCAGCAGTTTTGGGACAGGGGTCGGAAACACCATATATTTT. This sequence encodes CASSFGTGVGNTIYF.

The chain links TRBV11-3 to TRBJ2-7; D remains unclear. V was clipped by 6 bases and J by 5 bases, with 11 bases between them. There are 12 residues in the CDR3. CDR1 and CDR2 from the germline V gene are SGHNT and YENEEA. Here the CDR3 reads CASSYTEDEQYF. The CDR3 nucleotides read TGTGCCAGCAGTTATACCGAGGACGAGCAGTACTTC.

The V and J genes are TRBV29-1 and TRBJ1-5; TRBD1 agrees at 8 bases. Trimming cost V 6 bases and J 1 base; bases outside gene matches: 5. Per germline, CDR1 SQVTM and CDR2 ANQGSEA. CDR3 length: 14 amino acids. This CDR3 is CSVLTGVSNQPQHF. CDR3 bases: TGCAGCGTCCTGACAGGGGTGAGCAATCAGCCCCAGCATTTT.

The chain recombines TRBV2 with TRBJ2-2; no clear D gene. Germline CDR1 SNHLY, CDR2 FYNNEI. Trimming took 4 bases from V and 0 from J, leaving 6 bases between them. The CDR3 has 14 residues. CDR3 nucleotide sequence: TGTGCCAGCAGTGGGCAGTCGAACACCGGGGAGCTGTTTTTT. This encodes CASSGQSNTGELFF.

The gene calls are TRBV11-2 and TRBJ2-2; possibly TRBD1 for D (5 bases). Looked up from germline, CDR1 is SGHAT and CDR2 is FQNNGV. The CDR3 totals 15 residues. Trimming shortened V by 4 bases and J by 1 base, and 10 bases separated the two germline ends. The CDR3 loop is CASSSTGQNTGELFF. CDR3 DNA sequence: TGTGCCAGCAGCTCGACCGGACAGAACACCGGGGAGCTGTTTTTT. Complete variable domain (other parts from reference TRBV11-2 and TRBJ2-2): EAGVAQSPRYKIIEKRQSVAFWCNPISGHATLYWYQQILGQGPKLLIQFQNNGVVDDSQLPKDRFSAERLKGVDSTLKIQPAKLEDSAVYLCASSSTGQNTGELFFGEGSRLTVL.

V usage is TRBV6-5 and J usage is TRBJ2-7, with 13 positions matching TRBD2. Germline CDR1 MNHEY, CDR2 SVGAGI. Losses at the gene ends were 2 bases for V and 7 bases for J; bases not matched to a gene: 8. CDR3 length: 16 amino acids. In DNA form, the CDR3 reads TGTGCCAGCAGTTACCTCCGACTGGGACTAGCGGGGGAGCAGTACTTC. It translates to CASSYLRLGLAGEQYF.

V usage is TRBV27 and J usage is TRBJ2-5, with 10 positions matching TRBD1. V was clipped by 5 bases and J by 4 bases; unmatched bases: 10. Germline V gene lookup returns CDR1 MNHEY and CDR2 SMNVEV (reference sequence). This CDR3 contains 16 residues. The CDR3 sequence is CASSLFGQGVGETQYF. The CDR3 DNA reads as TGTGCCAGCAGTCTCTTCGGACAGGGGGTAGGAGAGACCCAGTACTTC.

The chain has TRBV7-3 and TRBJ2-1; 14 bases map to TRBD2. The CDR3 has 20 amino acids. The V gene end was trimmed by 5 bases and the J gene end by 0 bases; junction bases not matched to a gene: 12. CDR1 and CDR2 from the germline V gene are SGHTA and FQGTGA. The CDR3 loop is CASSPYPPGLAGDSYNEQFF. CDR3 DNA sequence: TGTGCCAGCAGCCCCTATCCTCCGGGACTAGCGGGGGACTCCTACAATGAGCAGTTCTTC.